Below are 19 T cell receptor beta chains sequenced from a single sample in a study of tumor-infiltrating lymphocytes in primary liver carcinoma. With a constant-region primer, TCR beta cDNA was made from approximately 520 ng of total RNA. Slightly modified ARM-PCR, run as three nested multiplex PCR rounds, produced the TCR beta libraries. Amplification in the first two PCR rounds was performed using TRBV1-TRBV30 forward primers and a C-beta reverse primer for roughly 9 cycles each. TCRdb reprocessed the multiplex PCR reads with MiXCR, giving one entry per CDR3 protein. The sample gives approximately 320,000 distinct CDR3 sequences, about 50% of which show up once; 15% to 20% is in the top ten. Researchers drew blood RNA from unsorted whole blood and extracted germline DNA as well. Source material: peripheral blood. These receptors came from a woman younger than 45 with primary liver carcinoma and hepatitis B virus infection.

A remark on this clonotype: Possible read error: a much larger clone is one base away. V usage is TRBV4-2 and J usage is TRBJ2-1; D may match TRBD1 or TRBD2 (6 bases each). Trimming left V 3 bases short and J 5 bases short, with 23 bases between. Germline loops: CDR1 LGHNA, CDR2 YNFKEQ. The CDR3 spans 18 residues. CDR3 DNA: TGTGCCAGCAGCCAGGCGCCTGCTGGAGGGGGTTGGCACAATGAGCAGTTCTTC. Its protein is CASSQAPAGGGWHNEQFF.

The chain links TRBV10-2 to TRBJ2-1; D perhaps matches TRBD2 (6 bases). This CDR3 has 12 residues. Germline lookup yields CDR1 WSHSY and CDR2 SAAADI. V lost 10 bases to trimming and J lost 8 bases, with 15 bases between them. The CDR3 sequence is CAKSGENYEQFF. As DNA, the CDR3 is TGCGCCAAGTCGGGAGAGAACTATGAGCAGTTCTTC.

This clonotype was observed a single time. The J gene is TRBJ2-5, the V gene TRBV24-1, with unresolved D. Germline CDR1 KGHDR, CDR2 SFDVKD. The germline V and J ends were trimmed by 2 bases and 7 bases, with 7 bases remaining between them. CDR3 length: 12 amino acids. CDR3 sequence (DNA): TGTGCCACCAGTGATTCCGGCGCGACCCAGTACTTC. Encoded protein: CATSDSGATQYF.

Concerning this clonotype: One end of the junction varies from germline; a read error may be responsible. The DNA of the CDR3 is TGTGCCAGCCGGGGCATTTGGGGGCAAAATGAGCAGTCCTTC. It encodes CASRGIWGQNEQSF. The V and J genes are TRBV6-2 or TRBV6-3 and TRBJ2-1, with D perhaps TRBD1 (6 bases). CDR3 length: 14 residues. Germline V gene data show CDR1 as MNHEY and CDR2 as SVGEGT.

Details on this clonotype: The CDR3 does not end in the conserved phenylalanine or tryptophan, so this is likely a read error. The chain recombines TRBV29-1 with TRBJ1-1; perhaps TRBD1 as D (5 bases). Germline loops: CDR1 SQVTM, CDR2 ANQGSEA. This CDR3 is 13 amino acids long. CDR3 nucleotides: TGCAGCGCCGGGGGGGTCCGCGGCACTGGAGCTTTCATT. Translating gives CSAGGVRGTGAFI.

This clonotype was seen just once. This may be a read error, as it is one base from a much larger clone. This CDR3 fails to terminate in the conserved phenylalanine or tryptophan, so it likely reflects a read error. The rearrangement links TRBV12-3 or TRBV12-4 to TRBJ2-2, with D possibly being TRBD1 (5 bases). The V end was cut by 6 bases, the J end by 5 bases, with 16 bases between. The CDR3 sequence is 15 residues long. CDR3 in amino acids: CASSPRTSKTGELFS. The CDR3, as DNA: TGTGCCAGCAGCCCGCGGACATCAAAAACCGGGGAGCTGTTTTCT.

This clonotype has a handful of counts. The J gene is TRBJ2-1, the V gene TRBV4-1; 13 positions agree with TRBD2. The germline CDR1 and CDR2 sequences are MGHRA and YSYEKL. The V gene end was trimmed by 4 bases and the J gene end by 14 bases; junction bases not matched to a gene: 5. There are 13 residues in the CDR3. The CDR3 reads CASSPGLAGMEFF. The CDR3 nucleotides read TGCGCCAGCAGCCCGGGACTAGCGGGAATGGAGTTCTTC.

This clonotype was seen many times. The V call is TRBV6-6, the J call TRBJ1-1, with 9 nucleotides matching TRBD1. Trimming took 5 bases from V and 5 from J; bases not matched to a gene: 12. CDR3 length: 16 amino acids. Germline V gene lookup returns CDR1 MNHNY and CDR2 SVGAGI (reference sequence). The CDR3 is CASSTRQGVGLTEAFF. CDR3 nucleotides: TGTGCCAGCAGTACCCGACAGGGGGTAGGGTTGACTGAAGCTTTCTTT.

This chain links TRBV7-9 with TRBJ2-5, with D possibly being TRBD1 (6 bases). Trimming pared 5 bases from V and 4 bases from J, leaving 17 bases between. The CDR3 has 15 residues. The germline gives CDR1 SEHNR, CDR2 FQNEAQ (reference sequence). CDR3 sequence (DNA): TGTGCCAGCAGCCCGGAAGGGGGAGTGACAGAGACCCAGTACTTC. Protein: CASSPEGGVTETQYF. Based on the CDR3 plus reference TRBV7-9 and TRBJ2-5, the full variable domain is DTGVSQNPRHKITKRGQNVTFRCDPISEHNRLYWYRQTLGQGPEFLTYFQNEAQLEKSRLLSDRFSAERPKGSFSTLEIQRTEQGDSAMYLCASSPEGGVTETQYFGPGTRLLVL.

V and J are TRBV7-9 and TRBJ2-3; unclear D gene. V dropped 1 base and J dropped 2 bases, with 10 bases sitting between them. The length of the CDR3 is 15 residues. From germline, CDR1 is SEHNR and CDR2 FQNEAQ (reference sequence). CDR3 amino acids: CASSLVATDTDTQYF. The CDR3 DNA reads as TGTGCCAGCAGCTTAGTAGCAACAGACACAGATACGCAGTATTTT.

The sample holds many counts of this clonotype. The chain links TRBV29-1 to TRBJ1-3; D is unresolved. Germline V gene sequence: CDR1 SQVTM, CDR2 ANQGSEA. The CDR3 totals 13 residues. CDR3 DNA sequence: TGCAGTTATAAGGAGCAAATTGGAAACACCATATATTTT. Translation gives CSYKEQIGNTIYF.

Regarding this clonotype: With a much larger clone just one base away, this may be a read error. CDR3 loop: CASSFGWANYNEQFF. Here the CDR3 DNA reads TGTGCCAGCAGTTTTGGGTGGGCGAACTACAATGAGCAGTTCTTC. The chain combines TRBV12-3 or TRBV12-4 with TRBJ2-1; D unresolved. V shed 3 bases and J shed 3 bases, with 12 bases lying between them. The CDR3 has 15 amino acids.

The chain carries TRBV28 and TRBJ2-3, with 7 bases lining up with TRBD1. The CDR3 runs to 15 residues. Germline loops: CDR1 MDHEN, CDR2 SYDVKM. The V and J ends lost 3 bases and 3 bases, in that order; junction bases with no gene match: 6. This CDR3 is CASSFEGASTDTQYF. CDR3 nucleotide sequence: TGTGCCAGCAGTTTTGAGGGGGCTAGTACAGATACGCAGTATTTT.

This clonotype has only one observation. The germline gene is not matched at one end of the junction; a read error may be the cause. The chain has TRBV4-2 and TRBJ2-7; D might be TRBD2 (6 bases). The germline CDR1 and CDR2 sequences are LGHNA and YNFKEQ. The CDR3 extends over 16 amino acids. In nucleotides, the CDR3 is TGTGCCAGCAACCAAGATGCGGCGGGGAGCTCCTACGAGCAGTACTTC. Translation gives CASNQDAAGSSYEQYF.

CDR3: CASSFAIWSAGEQYF. The CDR3 region has the DNA TGTGCCAGCAGTTTTGCAATCTGGAGCGCGGGGGAGCAGTACTTC. The chain carries TRBV27 and TRBJ2-7; D perhaps matches TRBD2 (6 bases). The V end was cut by 3 bases, the J end by 7 bases, with 19 bases between. The CDR3 length is 15 residues. CDR1 and CDR2 from the germline V gene are MNHEY and SMNVEV (reference sequence).

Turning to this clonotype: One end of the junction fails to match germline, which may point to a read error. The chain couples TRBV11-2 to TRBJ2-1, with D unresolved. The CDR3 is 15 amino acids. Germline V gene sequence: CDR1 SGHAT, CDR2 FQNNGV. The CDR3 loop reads CASGLERSPYNEQFF. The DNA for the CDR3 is TGTGCCAGCGGCTTAGAGAGGTCTCCCTACAATGAGCAGTTCTTC.

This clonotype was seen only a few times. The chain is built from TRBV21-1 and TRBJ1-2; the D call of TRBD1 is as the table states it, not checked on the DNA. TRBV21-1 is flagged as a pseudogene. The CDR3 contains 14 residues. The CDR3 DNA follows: TGTGCCAGCTGTCCCCGGGAGTCCATCGGGGGCTACACCTTC. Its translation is CASCPRESIGGYTF.

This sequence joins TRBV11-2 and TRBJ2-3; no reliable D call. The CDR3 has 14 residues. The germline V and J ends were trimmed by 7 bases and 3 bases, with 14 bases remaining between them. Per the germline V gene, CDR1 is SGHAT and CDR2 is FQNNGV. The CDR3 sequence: CASNKQSSTDTQYF. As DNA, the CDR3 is TGTGCCAGCAACAAACAGTCTAGTACAGATACGCAGTATTTT.

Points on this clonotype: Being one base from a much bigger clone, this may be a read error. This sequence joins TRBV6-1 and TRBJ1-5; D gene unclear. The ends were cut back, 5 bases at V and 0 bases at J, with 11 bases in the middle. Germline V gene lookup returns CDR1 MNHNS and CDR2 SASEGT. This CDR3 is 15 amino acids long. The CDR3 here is CASSKVSFSNQPQHF. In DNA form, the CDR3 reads TGTGCCAGCAGTAAAGTATCCTTTAGCAATCAGCCCCAGCATTTT.